Sequencing of this T cell receptor beta chain was carried out in a study of shared clonotypes between healthy human individuals. At the level of the study: Used for every donor were three CD4 naive, three CD4 memory, two CD8 naive and one CD8 memory plate.

Turning to this clone: Its target is not known.

V dropped 6 bases and J dropped 6; count of bases not matched to a gene: 9. The CDR3 has 16 amino acids. Germline CDR1 SNHLY, CDR2 FYNNEI. General study results and limits: Large depth notwithstanding, sorted-subset sequencing proved incomplete by rarefaction.

The sorted-subset replicate PCRs were given roughly 190 ng DNA, which is some 29,000 T cell genomes. Using immunoSEQ multiplex PCR, the repertoire was profiled, and TCRdb retains in-frame clones only, with some absent. The data hold 900,000 to 1,200,000 clones, with about four fifths observed a single time. Sequencing was carried out using memory CD4+ T cells from PBMCs. Subset noted: CD45RA-negative fraction. The chain joins TRBV2 to TRBJ1-5; 12 nucleotides match TRBD1. The TCR was taken from a man aged 18 to 35 in good health. Some clones in this sample may be carry-over from other donors' samples. The CDR3 DNA sequence: TGTGCCAGCAGGGCATCCGGGACAGGGGGCGTTCAGCCCCAGCATTTT. This sequence encodes CASRASGTGGVQPQHF.